These T cell receptor beta chains were read from a single sample in a study of breast tumors, draining lymph nodes, adjacent tissues. Using its own MiXCR run on the multiplex PCR reads, TCRdb lists one record per CDR3 protein. The sample yields around 130,000 distinct CDR3 sequences, 21% seen once. Sequenced material: axillary lymph node tissue. Receptor source: a female donor with breast cancer. Some clones in this sample may be carry-over from other donors' samples. Both conserved end residues are part of each CDR3.

cdr3_length: 14
j_call: TRBJ1-1
v_call: TRBV27
cdr3_aa: CASSPGPPNTEAFF

cdr3_length: 16
j_call: TRBJ2-1
v_call: TRBV27
cdr3_aa: CASSFLAGGFLNEQFF

cdr3_length: 16
j_call: TRBJ2-7
v_call: TRBV5-4
cdr3_aa: CASSSQGQGSPYEQYF

cdr3_length: 12
j_call: TRBJ1-6
v_call: TRBV6-1
cdr3_aa: CASRVGNSPLHF

cdr3_length: 14
j_call: TRBJ1-1
v_call: TRBV6-5
cdr3_aa: CAIKGTGKSTEAFF

cdr3_length: 14
j_call: TRBJ1-1
v_call: TRBV9
cdr3_aa: CASSGMGIKTEAFF

cdr3_length: 14
j_call: TRBJ2-3
v_call: TRBV5-1
cdr3_aa: CASSLVAPTDTQYF

cdr3_length: 14
j_call: TRBJ1-3
v_call: TRBV20-1
cdr3_aa: CSAADGRSGNTIYF

cdr3_length: 13
j_call: TRBJ2-5
v_call: TRBV24-1
cdr3_aa: CATSAWDQETQYF

cdr3_length: 13
j_call: TRBJ2-5
v_call: TRBV5-4
cdr3_aa: CASTASGKETQYF

cdr3_length: 18
j_call: TRBJ2-2
v_call: TRBV4-1
cdr3_aa: CASSHGTGVTSNTGELFF

cdr3_length: 15
j_call: TRBJ2-7
v_call: TRBV9
cdr3_aa: CASSVTDRGLDEQYF

cdr3_length: 12
j_call: TRBJ2-3
v_call: TRBV30
cdr3_aa: CAWSVLGDTQYF

cdr3_length: 15
j_call: TRBJ2-3
v_call: TRBV7-3
cdr3_aa: CASSLQVARADTQYF

cdr3_length: 16
j_call: TRBJ2-1
v_call: TRBV2
cdr3_aa: CASRPPGTSGYNEQFF

cdr3_length: 17
j_call: TRBJ2-2
v_call: TRBV9
cdr3_aa: CASSSSGGSWGTGELFF

cdr3_length: 15
j_call: TRBJ1-2
v_call: TRBV6-1
cdr3_aa: CASSGSFGSNYGYTF

cdr3_length: 14
j_call: TRBJ2-7
v_call: TRBV18
cdr3_aa: CASSQRQDSHEQCF

cdr3_length: 14
j_call: TRBJ2-7
v_call: TRBV2
cdr3_aa: CARWASGRAHEQYF

cdr3_length: 15
j_call: TRBJ2-1
v_call: TRBV2
cdr3_aa: CASRATSGRGGEQFF

cdr3_length: 15
j_call: TRBJ2-3
v_call: TRBV7-2
cdr3_aa: CASSLGAGGGSTQYF

cdr3_length: 17
j_call: TRBJ1-6
v_call: TRBV28
cdr3_aa: CASINPGWTGQNSPLHF

cdr3_length: 15
j_call: TRBJ1-2
v_call: TRBV5-4
cdr3_aa: CAGSERTGASPGYTF

cdr3_length: 17
j_call: TRBJ2-7
v_call: TRBV5-1
cdr3_aa: CASNAGGPGQGSYEQYF

cdr3_length: 12
j_call: TRBJ2-7
v_call: TRBV20-1
cdr3_aa: CSARGLTYEQYF

cdr3_length: 16
j_call: TRBJ2-5
v_call: TRBV11-2
cdr3_aa: CASSSGGTSRQETQYF

cdr3_length: 16
j_call: TRBJ2-1
v_call: TRBV19
cdr3_aa: CASSIDRGASYNEQFF

cdr3_length: 13
j_call: TRBJ2-7
v_call: TRBV18
cdr3_aa: CASSDRDTGWQYF

cdr3_length: 13
j_call: TRBJ1-2
v_call: TRBV28
cdr3_aa: CASSPPRVNGYTF

cdr3_length: 15
j_call: TRBJ2-2
v_call: TRBV9
cdr3_aa: CASSVAGGPSGELFF

cdr3_length: 15
j_call: TRBJ1-5
v_call: TRBV6-4
cdr3_aa: CASTSGQKPNQPQHF

cdr3_length: 15
j_call: TRBJ2-3
v_call: TRBV7-9
cdr3_aa: CASSPGAHSTDTQYF

cdr3_length: 11
j_call: TRBJ2-3
v_call: TRBV27
cdr3_aa: CASREADTQYF

cdr3_length: 16
j_call: TRBJ2-5
v_call: TRBV20-1
cdr3_aa: CSARDQVTGNSETQYF

cdr3_length: 16
j_call: TRBJ2-3
v_call: TRBV5-1
cdr3_aa: CASRLGTRGSTDTQYF

cdr3_length: 14
j_call: TRBJ2-7
v_call: TRBV20-1
cdr3_aa: CSGQGGPSSYEQYF

cdr3_length: 13
j_call: TRBJ1-4
v_call: TRBV2
cdr3_aa: CASQGPRNEKLFF

cdr3_length: 16
j_call: TRBJ1-4
v_call: TRBV4-1
cdr3_aa: CASSQASTSTNEKLFF